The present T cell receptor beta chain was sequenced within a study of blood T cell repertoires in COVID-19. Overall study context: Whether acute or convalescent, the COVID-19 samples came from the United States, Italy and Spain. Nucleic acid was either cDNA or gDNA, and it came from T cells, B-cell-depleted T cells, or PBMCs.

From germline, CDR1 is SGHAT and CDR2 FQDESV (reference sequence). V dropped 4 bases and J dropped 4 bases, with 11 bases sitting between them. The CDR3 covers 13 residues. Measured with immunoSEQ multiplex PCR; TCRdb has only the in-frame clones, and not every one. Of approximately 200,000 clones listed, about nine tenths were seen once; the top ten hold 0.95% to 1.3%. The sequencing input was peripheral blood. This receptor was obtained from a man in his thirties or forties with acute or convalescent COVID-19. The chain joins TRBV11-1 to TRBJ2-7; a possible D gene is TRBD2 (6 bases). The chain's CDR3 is CASSSLAAYEQYF. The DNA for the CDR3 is TGTGCCAGCAGCTCACTAGCAGCTTACGAGCAGTACTTC.